This T cell receptor beta chain was sequenced in a study of blood T cell repertoires in COVID-19. About the study: Nucleic acid was either cDNA or gDNA, and it came from T cells, B-cell-depleted T cells, or PBMCs.

V was pared by 5 bases and J by 5 bases, with 17 bases between. The CDR3 covers 15 residues. Per the germline V gene, CDR1 is SNHLY and CDR2 is FYNNEI. Cohort allocation depended upon clinical history that participants reported. Cohort 3 recovery required two negative PCRs, clearance, or symptom resolution. As handled by the study authors: Amplification with reference gene primers provided the estimates of nucleated cell counts. Clones were read by immunoSEQ multiplex PCR, and TCRdb kept only the in-frame ones, dropping some. The V and J calls and the clone size are those of that table, but D and trimming were determined from the DNA. The sample includes 200,000 to 250,000 clones, about four fifths of them seen just once.

V gene TRBV2 combines with J gene TRBJ2-3, with D perhaps matching TRBD1 (6 bases). The sequencing input was PBMCs or T cells enriched from blood (not recorded which). This receptor was obtained from a woman aged 35 to 49 who had recovered from COVID-19. CDR3 nucleotide sequence: TGTGCCAGCAGTTCCGGCGGACTGGGACAAGATACGCAGTATTTT. Protein product: CASSSGGLGQDTQYF.